The 29 T cell receptor beta chains presented below share a single source sample, sequenced in a study of CD4 T cells in relation to SARS-CoV-2 and coronaviruses. Produced via immunoSEQ multiplex PCR; TCRdb's table is partial and in-frame only. The data contain approximately 43,000 clones, approximately 87% of them singletons. These receptors are not linked to any known antigen. The material sequenced was naive CD4+ T cells from PBMCs, cultured in vitro. Indicated subset: naive CD4+ T cells isolated by negative enrichment. The receptors stem from an adult with COVID-19.

This clone was seen once. The chain recombines TRBV9 with TRBJ2-5; D not certain. V lost 0 bases, J lost 3 bases, and 12 bases lay in between. Germline V lookup: CDR1 SGDLS, CDR2 YYNGEE. This CDR3 is built from 15 residues. The chain's CDR3 is CASSVAAQVEETQYF. The CDR3 nucleotides read TGTGCCAGCAGCGTAGCGGCTCAGGTTGAAGAGACCCAGTACTTC.

The chain has TRBV19 and TRBJ1-1; perhaps TRBD1 as D (5 bases). Germline assignment: CDR1 LNHDA and CDR2 SQIVND (reference sequence). The V gene lost 1 base and the J gene lost 10 bases, with 13 bases spanning the gap. There are 13 residues in the CDR3. The CDR3 region has the DNA TGTGCCAGTAGTATAGGTGGGGGGTTCGGAGCTTTCTTT. This gives the protein CASSIGGGFGAFF.

The chain carries TRBV18 and TRBJ2-1; D remains unclear. CDR1 is KGHSH and CDR2 is LQKENI in the germline V gene. This CDR3 contains 12 residues. Trimming stripped 3 bases from V and 4 bases from J, with 4 bases between. In DNA form, the CDR3 reads TGTGCCAGCTCACCGACATACAATGAGCAGTTCTTC. Its protein is CASSPTYNEQFF.

The chain links TRBV11-1 to TRBJ1-5; D unclear. From germline, CDR1 is SGHAT and CDR2 FQDESV (reference sequence). V shed 0 bases and J shed 7 bases, with 7 bases lying between them. This CDR3 is built from 13 residues. The CDR3 DNA reads TGTGCCAGCAGCTTAGCGCTATACCAGCCCCAGCATTTT. Its protein product is CASSLALYQPQHF.

The J gene is TRBJ2-1, the V gene TRBV28; TRBD2 agrees at 12 bases. Unmatched junction bases numbered 17, after V lost 7 bases and J lost 7 bases. This CDR3 comprises 18 residues. Germline CDR1 is MDHEN and CDR2 is SYDVKM. The CDR3 reads CASIPHRLAGVLWNEQFF. For the CDR3, the DNA is TGTGCCAGCATTCCGCATCGACTAGCGGGAGTTCTCTGGAATGAGCAGTTCTTC. Using reference TRBV28 and TRBJ2-1 for the parts outside the CDR3, the full variable domain is DVKVTQSSRYLVKRTGEKVFLECVQDMDHENMFWYRQDPGLGLRLIYFSYDVKMKEKGDIPEGYSVSREKKERFSLILESASTNQTSMYLCASIPHRLAGVLWNEQFFGPGTRLTVL.

The rearrangement joins TRBV6-2 or TRBV6-3 to TRBJ2-7; D is possibly TRBD2 (6 bases). This CDR3 has 14 amino acids. V was pared by 2 bases and J by 0 bases, with 8 bases between. Germline V gives CDR1 MNHEY, CDR2 SVGEGT. CDR3: CASSYGTDSYEQYF. Written as DNA, the CDR3 is TGTGCCAGCAGTTACGGGACTGACTCCTACGAGCAGTACTTC.

This clone was found a few times. The chain carries TRBV7-9 and TRBJ1-2; D is perhaps TRBD1 (6 bases). V was trimmed by 5 bases and J by 3 bases, leaving 10 bases between them. The CDR3 contains 13 residues. Germline CDR1 reads SEHNR; CDR2 reads FQNEAQ (reference sequence). CDR3 DNA sequence: TGTGCCAGCAGCGCAGACAGGTACTATGGCTACACCTTC. As protein: CASSADRYYGYTF.

The chain carries TRBV5-4 and TRBJ2-7; TRBD2 matches at 9 bases. With V trimmed by 5 bases and J by 1 base, 10 bases remained unmatched. CDR1 and CDR2 (germline): SGHNT, YYREEE (reference sequence). The CDR3 has 16 amino acids. CDR3 coding DNA: TGTGCCAGCAGTGATGGGCTAGCGGGAAAATCCTACGAGCAGTACTTC. This encodes CASSDGLAGKSYEQYF.

This chain joins TRBV9 and TRBJ1-6; a weak D match, TRBD1 (5 bases). V was clipped by 5 bases and J by 0 bases, with 12 bases between them. Per germline, CDR1 SGDLS and CDR2 YYNGEE. The CDR3 spans 16 residues. The DNA for the CDR3 is TGTGCCAGCAGTCGACAGTCGAGCTCCTATAATTCACCCCTCCACTTT. This translates into CASSRQSSSYNSPLHF.

This chain uses TRBV7-6 with TRBJ2-7, with D perhaps TRBD1 or TRBD2 (6 bases each). Germline CDR1 SGHVS, CDR2 FNYEAQ. CDR3 length: 14 amino acids. The V and J ends lost 1 base and 1 base respectively, with 8 bases between them. The CDR3 sequence: CASSLEGGSYEQYF. The DNA of the CDR3 is TGTGCCAGCAGCTTAGAGGGGGGATCCTACGAGCAGTACTTC.

This clone came up once. V usage is TRBV28 and J usage is TRBJ1-5; D perhaps matches TRBD1 (5 bases). This CDR3 is 17 amino acids long. V was clipped by 3 bases and J by 6 bases, with 21 bases between them. Germline-derived CDR1 and CDR2 are MDHEN and SYDVKM. CDR3 DNA: TGTGCCAGCAGTTTTTGGGCGGGGCAGGGTAAAAGTCAGCCCCAGCATTTT. Its translation: CASSFWAGQGKSQPQHF.

This chain joins TRBV5-4 and TRBJ2-5, with 7 bases lining up with TRBD1. J lost 5 bases, V lost 4 bases, and 8 bases had no gene match. In germline, CDR1 is SGHNT, CDR2 YYREEE (reference sequence). This CDR3 comprises 14 residues. CDR3 sequence reads: CASSGTRDSETQYF. CDR3 bases: TGTGCCAGCAGCGGGACCCGGGACAGCGAGACCCAGTACTTC.

J is TRBJ2-7 and V is TRBV27; 10 positions match TRBD1. This CDR3 has 15 amino acids. Trimming removed 4 bases from V and 2 bases from J; junction bases left unmatched: 5. Germline-derived CDR1 and CDR2 are MNHEY and SMNVEV (reference sequence). The CDR3 protein is CASSSRDRGTYEQYF. CDR3 sequence (DNA): TGTGCCAGCAGTTCCCGGGACAGGGGCACCTACGAGCAGTACTTC.

The chain recombines TRBV2 with TRBJ1-5; D might be TRBD1 (6 bases). The CDR3 runs 15 residues. V lost 8 bases and J 6 bases, leaving 20 bases between the germline ends. CDR1 and CDR2 (germline): SNHLY, FYNNEI. This CDR3 is CASVLTPQGSQPQHF. Here the CDR3 DNA reads TGTGCCAGCGTCCTAACCCCACAGGGTAGTCAGCCCCAGCATTTT. The full variable domain, its missing parts supplied by reference TRBV2 and TRBJ1-5, is EPEVTQTPSHQVTQMGQEVILRCVPISNHLYFYWYRQILGQKVEFLVSFYNNEISEKSEIFDDQFSVERPDGSNFTLKIRSTKLEDSAMYFCASVLTPQGSQPQHFGDGTRLSIL.

V usage is TRBV30 and J usage is TRBJ2-7; unclear D gene. Trimming took 2 bases from V and 4 from J, leaving 6 bases between them. The CDR3 covers 11 residues. Germline CDR1 is GTSNPN and CDR2 is SVGIG (reference sequence). CDR3 residues: CAWSSRYEQYF. CDR3 bases: TGTGCCTGGAGTTCCAGGTACGAGCAGTACTTC.

The chain recombines TRBV5-4 with TRBJ2-1; no definite D call. Germline loops: CDR1 SGHNT, CDR2 YYREEE (reference sequence). V dropped 0 bases and J dropped 3 bases, with 1 base sitting between them. CDR3 length equals 12 residues. The CDR3 region has the DNA TGTGCCAGCAGCTTGGTCTACAATGAGCAGTTCTTC. It is translated as CASSLVYNEQFF. Together with reference TRBV5-4 and TRBJ2-1, the CDR3 gives the full variable domain: ETGVTQSPTHLIKTRGQQVTLRCSSQSGHNTVSWYQQALGQGPQFIFQYYREEENGRGNFPPRFSGLQFPNYSSELNVNALELDDSALYLCASSLVYNEQFFGPGTRLTVL.

The chain employs TRBV4-1 and TRBJ1-1, with D possibly being TRBD1 (6 bases). There are 15 residues in the CDR3. With 3 bases removed from V and 4 bases from J, the gap between germline ends came to 15 bases. The germline V gene encodes CDR1 MGHRA and CDR2 YSYEKL. The CDR3 region is CASSQQQGRGTEAFF. CDR3 sequence (DNA): TGCGCCAGCAGCCAGCAACAGGGTCGGGGCACTGAAGCTTTCTTT.

This clone was observed a single time. The chain employs TRBV5-8 and TRBJ2-3, with TRBD2 matching 11 bases. This CDR3 has 16 amino acids. V lost 4 bases, J lost 4 bases, and 8 bases stayed unmatched. The germline CDR1 and CDR2 sequences are SGHTS and YDEGEE. The CDR3 DNA sequence: TGTGCCAGCAGCGGTGGGACTAGCGGAAAATCAGATACGCAGTATTTT. Translated: CASSGGTSGKSDTQYF.

V usage is TRBV4-2 and J usage is TRBJ2-7; 10 nucleotides align to TRBD2. The trim removed 0 bases at V and 9 bases at J, leaving 14 bases unmatched. The CDR3 sequence is 17 residues long. The germline CDR1 and CDR2 sequences are LGHNA and YNFKEQ. The CDR3: CASSQEWSLAGTFRQYF. The CDR3 bases are TGTGCCAGCAGCCAAGAATGGTCACTAGCGGGAACTTTTAGGCAGTACTTC.

To note about this clone: This same CDR3 is encoded by further DNA sequences in the sample. The chain uses TRBV6-5 and TRBJ2-7, with TRBD2 matching 7 bases. The germline V gene has CDR1 MNHEY and CDR2 SVGAGI. CDR3 size: 13 residues. With 6 bases clipped from V and 3 bases from J, the junction kept 5 bases outside the gene matches. In nucleotides, the CDR3 is TGTGCCAGCAGGAAACTAGCGAACTACGAGCAGTACTTC. Protein product: CASRKLANYEQYF.

The genes are TRBV10-3 and TRBJ2-3; D is perhaps TRBD2 (6 bases). Trimming stripped 6 bases from V and 0 bases from J, with 16 bases between. The CDR3 sequence is 16 residues long. Germline CDR1 is ENHRY and CDR2 is SYGVKD. CDR3 in DNA: TGTGCCATCAGGGGGGGAGCAGCCCAAAGCACAGATACGCAGTATTTT. As protein: CAIRGGAAQSTDTQYF.

The chain employs TRBV9 and TRBJ1-1; D unresolved. V was trimmed by 3 bases and J by 1 base, leaving 7 bases between them. The CDR3 is 13 residues long. Germline values: CDR1 SGDLS, CDR2 YYNGEE. The CDR3 DNA reads TGTGCCAGCAGCGCCATGGCGAACACTGAAGCTTTCTTT. Encoded protein: CASSAMANTEAFF.

This sequence joins TRBV7-6 and TRBJ2-5; D uncertain. This CDR3 spans 13 amino acids. CDR1 is SGHVS, CDR2 FNYEAQ, per germline. V dropped 5 bases and J dropped 2 bases, with 9 bases sitting between them. DNA for the CDR3: TGTGCCAGCAGCCCTATATTGCAAGAGACCCAGTACTTC. Its translation: CASSPILQETQYF. Supplemented by reference TRBV7-6 and TRBJ2-5, the full variable domain reads GAGVSQSPRYKVTKRGQDVALRCDPISGHVSLYWYRQALGQGPEFLTYFNYEAQQDKSGLPNDRFSAERPEGSISTLTIQRTEQRDSAMYRCASSPILQETQYFGPGTRLLVL.

This clone was seen just once. The CDR3 protein is CASSHGNRAGGETQYF. CDR3 in DNA: TGCGCCAGCAGCCATGGCAACAGGGCTGGGGGAGAGACCCAGTACTTC. The chain combines TRBV4-3 with TRBJ2-5, with D possibly TRBD1 on 6 matching bases. Trimming shortened V by 3 bases and J by 4 bases, and 18 bases separated the two germline ends. This CDR3 contains 16 residues. The germline V gene has CDR1 LGHNA and CDR2 YSLEER.

The V call is TRBV28, the J call TRBJ2-7, with D hard to call. V was trimmed by 8 bases and J by 6 bases, leaving 14 bases between them. The germline V gene has CDR1 MDHEN and CDR2 SYDVKM. The CDR3 spans 12 residues. This CDR3 reads CASPSRSVEQYF. As DNA, the CDR3 is TGTGCCAGCCCCTCGCGTTCGGTCGAGCAGTACTTC.

J is TRBJ1-5 and V is TRBV19; D is unclear. The V end was cut by 9 bases, the J end by 0 bases, with 12 bases between. The CDR3 totals 14 residues. Germline V CDR1 and CDR2: LNHDA, SQIVND (reference sequence). For the CDR3, the DNA is TGTGCCAGCCGCGACTGGGTTAGCAATCAGCCCCAGCATTTT. Translation gives CASRDWVSNQPQHF.

The gene calls are TRBV5-1 and TRBJ1-1; D ambiguous. There are 14 residues in the CDR3. V lost 0 bases and J 0 bases, leaving 6 bases between the germline ends. Looked up from germline, CDR1 is SGHRS and CDR2 is YFSETQ. The DNA for the CDR3 is TGCGCCAGCAGCTTGGCCGTCCTGAACACTGAAGCTTTCTTT. Encoded protein: CASSLAVLNTEAFF.

The chain uses TRBV9 and TRBJ2-1; 8 bases are shared with TRBD1. J gave up 5 bases and V 4 bases, and 5 bases lay outside the gene matches. Germline CDR1 SGDLS, CDR2 YYNGEE. The CDR3 is 14 residues long. The CDR3 coding sequence is TGTGCCAGCAGCCCGCGGACAGGGCACAATGAGCAGTTCTTC. It translates to CASSPRTGHNEQFF. Filled out from reference TRBV9 and TRBJ2-1, the complete variable domain reads DSGVTQTPKHLITATGQRVTLRCSPRSGDLSVYWYQQSLDQGLQFLIQYYNGEERAKGNILERFSAQQFPDLHSELNLSSLELGDSALYFCASSPRTGHNEQFFGPGTRLTVL.

This chain joins TRBV15 and TRBJ2-7, with 7 nucleotides matching TRBD2. Looked up from germline, CDR1 is LNHNV and CDR2 is YYDKDF (reference sequence). After removal of 1 base from V and 2 bases from J, the junction contained 5 bases not matched to a gene. The CDR3 loop spans 15 amino acids. The CDR3 DNA reads as TGTGCCACCAGCAGAGGCGGGACTAAAGCCTACGAGCAGTACTTC. Its translation is CATSRGGTKAYEQYF.